This T cell receptor (beta chain) is from a study of T-cell reconstitution after alpha-beta-depleted transplantation in children. CDR3 size: 12 residues. Trimming shortened V by 3 bases and J by 7 bases, and 9 bases separated the two germline ends. CDR1 is MNHEY, CDR2 SVGEGT, per germline. This clonotype was counted a few times. Preparation of the TCRbeta library was carried out with unique molecular identifiers. One entry per CDR3 protein, called by TCRdb with MiXCR from the PCR reads. The table has over 550,000 distinct CDR3 sequences, about 11% seen once. The starting material was PBMCs from the stem cell graft donor, obtained from the stem cell graft. This sequence joins TRBV6-2 or TRBV6-3 and TRBJ1-2; no clear D gene. This clonotype originated in a human donor who donated a stem cell graft to a child with acute myeloid leukemia. The CDR3 loop is CASSYTRVGYTF. The CDR3 DNA reads TGTGCCAGCAGTTATACAAGGGTTGGCTACACCTTC.